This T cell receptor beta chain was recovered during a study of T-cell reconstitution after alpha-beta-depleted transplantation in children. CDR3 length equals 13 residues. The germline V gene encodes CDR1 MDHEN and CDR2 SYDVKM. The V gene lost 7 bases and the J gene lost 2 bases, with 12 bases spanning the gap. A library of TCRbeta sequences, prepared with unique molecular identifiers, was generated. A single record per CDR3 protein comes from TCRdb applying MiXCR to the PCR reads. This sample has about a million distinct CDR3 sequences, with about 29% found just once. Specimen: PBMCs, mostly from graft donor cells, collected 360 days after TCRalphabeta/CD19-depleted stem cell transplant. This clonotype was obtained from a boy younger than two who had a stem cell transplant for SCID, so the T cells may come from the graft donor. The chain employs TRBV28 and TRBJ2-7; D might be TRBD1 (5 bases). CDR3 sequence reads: CASTSGNPYEQYF. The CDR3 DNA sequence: TGTGCCAGCACCTCAGGGAACCCCTACGAGCAGTACTTC.